One sample yielded the 16 T cell receptor beta chains listed below, sequenced in a study. TCRdb itself ran the RT-PCR reads through MiXCR, one entry per CDR3 protein. The table includes 650,000 to 800,000 distinct CDR3 sequences, 12% to 15% detected once. Specimen: memory CD4+ T cells from blood. These receptors all come from a female donor in good health, serving as a healthy control.

This clonotype was observed a handful of times. This chain links TRBV7-9 with TRBJ2-2; tentatively, D is TRBD1 (6 bases). Looked up from germline, CDR1 is SEHNR and CDR2 is FQNEAQ (reference sequence). There are 16 residues in the CDR3. V lost 11 bases, J lost 2 bases, and 21 bases lay in between. CDR3 residues: CAASGTPDRNTGELFF. The CDR3 coding sequence is TGTGCCGCCAGTGGGACACCCGATCGAAACACCGGGGAGCTGTTTTTT.

This clonotype was seen a few times. J is TRBJ1-2 and V is TRBV7-9; 7 bases are shared with TRBD1. CDR1 is SEHNR and CDR2 is FQNEAQ in the germline V gene (reference sequence). The V gene end was trimmed by 4 bases and the J gene end by 0 bases; junction bases not matched to a gene: 5. This CDR3 is built from 15 residues. CDR3 loop: CASSSHRGSNYGYTF. As DNA, the CDR3 is TGTGCCAGCAGCTCACACAGGGGATCTAACTATGGCTACACCTTC.

The chain links TRBV20-1 to TRBJ1-2; weak D call: TRBD1 (5 bases). This CDR3 is 10 amino acids long. Trimming pared 6 bases from V and 8 bases from J, leaving 10 bases between. From germline, CDR1 is DFQATT and CDR2 SNEGSKA (reference sequence). The CDR3 loop reads CSAAGIGYTF. The DNA for the CDR3 is TGCAGTGCAGCAGGGATCGGCTACACCTTC.

The chain couples TRBV6-1 to TRBJ1-2; D is uncertain. The germline V gene has CDR1 MNHNS and CDR2 SASEGT. V was trimmed by 2 bases and J by 7 bases, leaving 14 bases between them. This CDR3 is 14 amino acids long. The CDR3: CASSESGILTGYTF. The CDR3 DNA sequence: TGTGCCAGCAGTGAATCGGGAATCCTTACTGGCTACACCTTC.

V usage is TRBV20-1 and J usage is TRBJ2-5, with D hard to call. Germline loops: CDR1 DFQATT, CDR2 SNEGSKA (reference sequence). The V end lost 4 bases, the J end lost 3 bases, and 9 bases lay between the germline ends. This CDR3 comprises 12 residues. The CDR3 spells CSAITSEETQYF. CDR3 DNA sequence: TGCAGTGCTATTACCTCCGAAGAGACCCAGTACTTC.

This clonotype was observed a few times. This sequence joins TRBV6-2 or TRBV6-3 and TRBJ2-7, with 8 bases identical to TRBD2. Trimming cost V 7 bases and J 3 bases; bases outside gene matches: 5. The CDR3 spans 13 residues. Germline assignment: CDR1 MNHEY and CDR2 SVGEGT. CDR3 residues: CASTPGGGYEQYF. Here the CDR3 DNA reads TGTGCCAGCACCCCCGGGGGGGGCTACGAGCAGTACTTC.

This clonotype was detected a few times. The rearrangement joins TRBV20-1 to TRBJ1-2; no firm D call. The CDR3 contains 13 residues. From germline, CDR1 is DFQATT and CDR2 SNEGSKA (reference sequence). V dropped 7 bases and J dropped 4 bases, with 16 bases sitting between them. DNA of the CDR3: TGCAGTGAAAGGAGGGCCCGCGGCTATGGCTACACCTTC. Encoded protein: CSERRARGYGYTF.

This clonotype was seen many times. The chain links TRBV29-1 to TRBJ2-3; 11 bases are shared with TRBD1. The ends lost 7 bases at V and 14 bases at J; junction bases unmatched: 14. This CDR3 spans 13 amino acids. CDR1 and CDR2 from the germline V gene are SQVTM and ANQGSEA. The CDR3 here is CSAGQGAQPERYF. The CDR3 DNA sequence: TGCAGCGCTGGACAGGGGGCACAACCAGAAAGGTATTTT.

This clonotype was picked up a small number of times. The chain carries TRBV6-5 and TRBJ2-7; 13 nucleotides align to TRBD2. Germline assignment: CDR1 MNHEY and CDR2 SVGAGI. This CDR3 has 15 amino acids. The ends lost 6 bases at V and 7 bases at J; junction bases unmatched: 9. The chain's CDR3 is CASSPTSGRADEQYF. The CDR3 DNA reads TGTGCCAGCAGCCCAACTAGCGGGAGGGCCGATGAGCAGTACTTC.

The chain links TRBV18 to TRBJ1-1; maybe TRBD1 (6 bases). Looked up from germline, CDR1 is KGHSH and CDR2 is LQKENI. V was cut by 4 bases and J by 1 base, with 13 bases left in between. The CDR3 is made up of 15 amino acids. The CDR3 bases are TGTGCCAGCTCACAAAACAGGGTACCGAACACTGAAGCTTTCTTT. Protein product: CASSQNRVPNTEAFF.

CDR3 amino acids: CASSVTDRASSYTF. CDR3 bases: TGTGCCAGCAGCGTAACGGACAGGGCCTCTTCCTACACCTTC. V and J are TRBV9 and TRBJ1-2; TRBD1 matches at 8 bases. V was pared by 1 base and J by 10 bases, with 9 bases of the junction left unmatched. This CDR3 contains 14 residues. Germline V gene sequence: CDR1 SGDLS, CDR2 YYNGEE.

This clonotype turned up a few times. The chain has TRBV20-1 and TRBJ2-3; 8 positions match TRBD2. Germline CDR1 and CDR2: DFQATT and SNEGSKA (reference sequence). This CDR3 contains 15 residues. J gave up 5 bases and V 5 bases, and 12 bases lay outside the gene matches. The CDR3 loop is CSAQNSGSGEDTQYF. The CDR3 bases are TGCAGTGCTCAAAACAGCGGGAGCGGAGAAGATACGCAGTATTTT.

This clonotype was seen a handful of times. V is TRBV20-1 and J is TRBJ2-3; 10 bases are shared with TRBD2. J gave up 4 bases and V 6 bases, and 10 bases lay outside the gene matches. Germline V gene lookup returns CDR1 DFQATT and CDR2 SNEGSKA (reference sequence). CDR3 size: 15 residues. This CDR3 reads CSAWGLAGGADTQYF. The CDR3 bases are TGCAGTGCGTGGGGTTTAGCGGGAGGAGCAGATACGCAGTATTTT.

This clonotype was seen only a few times. The rearrangement joins TRBV12-3 or TRBV12-4 to TRBJ2-3, with D possibly TRBD2 on 6 matching bases. This CDR3 is 19 amino acids long. Trimming cost V 1 base and J 0 bases, with 20 bases left between them. The CDR3 spells CASSLGAGIPTSSTDTQYF. In DNA, the CDR3 is TGTGCCAGCAGTTTAGGGGCGGGGATTCCCACCTCTAGCACAGATACGCAGTATTTT.

This clonotype was detected ten times or more. V and J are TRBV29-1 and TRBJ2-7, with no clear D. The length of the CDR3 is 12 residues. Trimming left V 7 bases short and J 3 bases short, with 13 bases between. Germline loops: CDR1 SQVTM, CDR2 ANQGSEA. CDR3 sequence reads: CSAVVWDYEQYF. The CDR3 region has the DNA TGCAGCGCCGTGGTGTGGGACTACGAGCAGTACTTC.

This clonotype was detected a few times. CDR3 nucleotide sequence: TGTGCCAGCAGGCCTCTAGCCACCGGGGAGCTGTTTTTT. This gives the protein CASRPLATGELFF. The gene calls are TRBV27 and TRBJ2-2; tentatively, D is TRBD2 (5 bases). Trimming took 6 bases from V and 4 from J, leaving 9 bases between them. Germline CDR1 is MNHEY and CDR2 is SMNVEV (reference sequence). The CDR3 is made up of 13 amino acids.